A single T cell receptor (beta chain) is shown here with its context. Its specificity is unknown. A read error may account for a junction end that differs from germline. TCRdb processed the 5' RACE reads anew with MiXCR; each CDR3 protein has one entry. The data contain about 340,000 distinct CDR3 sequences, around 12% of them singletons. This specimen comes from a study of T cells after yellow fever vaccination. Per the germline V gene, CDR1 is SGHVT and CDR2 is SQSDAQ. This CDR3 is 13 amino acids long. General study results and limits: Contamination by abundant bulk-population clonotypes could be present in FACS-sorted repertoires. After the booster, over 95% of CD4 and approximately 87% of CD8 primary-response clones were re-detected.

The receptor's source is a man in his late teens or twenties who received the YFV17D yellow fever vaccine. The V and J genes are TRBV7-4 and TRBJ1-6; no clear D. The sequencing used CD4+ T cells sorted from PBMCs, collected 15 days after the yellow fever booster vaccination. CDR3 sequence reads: CRPETSYNSPLHF. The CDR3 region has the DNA TGCCGCCCCGAGACAAGTTATAATTCACCCCTCCACTTT.